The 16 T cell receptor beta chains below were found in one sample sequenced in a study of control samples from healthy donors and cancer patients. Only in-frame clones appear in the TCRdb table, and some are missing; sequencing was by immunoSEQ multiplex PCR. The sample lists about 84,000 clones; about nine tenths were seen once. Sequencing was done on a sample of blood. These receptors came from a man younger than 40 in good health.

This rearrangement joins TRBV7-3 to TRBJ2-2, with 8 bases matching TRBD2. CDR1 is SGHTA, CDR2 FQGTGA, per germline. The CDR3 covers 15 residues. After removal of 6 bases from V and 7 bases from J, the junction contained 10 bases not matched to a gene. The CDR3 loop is CASSLLAGGVGELFF. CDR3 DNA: TGTGCCAGCAGTCTCCTGGCGGGAGGAGTCGGGGAGCTGTTTTTT.

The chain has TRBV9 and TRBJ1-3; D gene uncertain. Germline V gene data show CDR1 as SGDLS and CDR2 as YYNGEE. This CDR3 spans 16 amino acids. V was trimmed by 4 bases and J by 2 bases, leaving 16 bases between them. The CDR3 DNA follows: TGTGCCAGCAGCCCTAGTCGAACGATTACTGGAAACACCATATATTTT. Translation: CASSPSRTITGNTIYF.

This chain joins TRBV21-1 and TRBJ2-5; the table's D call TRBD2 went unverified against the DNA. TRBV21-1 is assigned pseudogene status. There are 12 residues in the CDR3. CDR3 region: CASNPGGETQYF. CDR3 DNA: TGTGCCAGCAATCCGGGGGGAGAGACCCAGTACTTC.

This CDR3 reads CASSSTGYEQYF. The CDR3 DNA reads TGTGCCAGCAGTTCGACAGGGTACGAGCAGTACTTC. The chain employs TRBV28 and TRBJ2-7; TRBD1 matches 7 bases. Per the germline V gene, CDR1 is MDHEN and CDR2 is SYDVKM. The V gene end was trimmed by 4 bases and the J gene end by 4 bases; junction bases not matched to a gene: 1. The length of the CDR3 is 12 residues.

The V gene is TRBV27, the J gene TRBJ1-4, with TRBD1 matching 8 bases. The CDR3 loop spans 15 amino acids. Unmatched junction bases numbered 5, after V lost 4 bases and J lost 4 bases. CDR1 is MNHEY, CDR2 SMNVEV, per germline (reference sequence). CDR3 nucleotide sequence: TGTGCCAGCAGTTGGGGGACAGGTCTTAATGAAAAACTGTTTTTT. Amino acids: CASSWGTGLNEKLFF. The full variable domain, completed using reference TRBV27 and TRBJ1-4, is EAQVTQNPRYLITVTGKKLTVTCSQNMNHEYMSWYRQDPGLGLRQIYYSMNVEVTDKGDVPEGYKVSRKEKRNFPLILESPSPNQTSLYFCASSWGTGLNEKLFFGSGTQLSVL.

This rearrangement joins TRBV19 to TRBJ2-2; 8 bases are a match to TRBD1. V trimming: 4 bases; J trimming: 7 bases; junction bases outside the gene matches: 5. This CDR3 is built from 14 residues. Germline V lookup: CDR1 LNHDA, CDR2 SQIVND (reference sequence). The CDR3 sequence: CASSTWDRSGELFF. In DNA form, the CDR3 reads TGTGCCAGTAGTACCTGGGACAGGAGCGGGGAGCTGTTTTTT.

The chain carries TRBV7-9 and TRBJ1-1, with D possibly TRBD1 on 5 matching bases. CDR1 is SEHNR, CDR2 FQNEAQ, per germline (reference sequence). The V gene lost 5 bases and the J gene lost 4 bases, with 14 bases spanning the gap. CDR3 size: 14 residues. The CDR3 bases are TGTGCCAGCAGCACCCAACGGGGCCGCACTGAAGCTTTCTTT. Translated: CASSTQRGRTEAFF.

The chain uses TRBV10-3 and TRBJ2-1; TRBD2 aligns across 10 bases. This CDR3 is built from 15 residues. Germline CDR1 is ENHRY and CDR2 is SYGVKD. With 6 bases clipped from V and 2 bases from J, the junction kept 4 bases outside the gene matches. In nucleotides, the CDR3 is TGTGCCATCAGATCTAGCGGGGGAACCTACAATGAGCAGTTCTTC. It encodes CAIRSSGGTYNEQFF.

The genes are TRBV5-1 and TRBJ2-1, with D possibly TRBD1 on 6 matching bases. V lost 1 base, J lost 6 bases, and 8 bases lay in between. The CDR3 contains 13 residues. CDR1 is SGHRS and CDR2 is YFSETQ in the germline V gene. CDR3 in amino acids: CASSLKGGNEQFF. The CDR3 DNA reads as TGCGCCAGCAGCTTGAAAGGGGGCAATGAGCAGTTCTTC.

The CDR3 DNA is TGTGCCAGCAGTCTCCGGACAAGGGAAGCTTTCTTT. Encoded protein: CASSLRTREAFF. The rearrangement uses TRBV28 and TRBJ1-1; tentatively, D is TRBD1 (5 bases). CDR3 length: 12 amino acids. V was trimmed by 5 bases and J by 8 bases, leaving 12 bases between them. Germline V gene lookup returns CDR1 MDHEN and CDR2 SYDVKM. Looking up the rest from reference TRBV28 and TRBJ1-1 gives the full variable domain: DVKVTQSSRYLVKRTGEKVFLECVQDMDHENMFWYRQDPGLGLRLIYFSYDVKMKEKGDIPEGYSVSREKKERFSLILESASTNQTSMYLCASSLRTREAFFGQGTRLTVV.

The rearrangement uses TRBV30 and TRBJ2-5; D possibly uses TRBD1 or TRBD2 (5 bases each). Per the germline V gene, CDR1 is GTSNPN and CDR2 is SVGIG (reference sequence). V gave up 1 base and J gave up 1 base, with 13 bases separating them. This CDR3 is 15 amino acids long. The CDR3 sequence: CAWSAGAPLQETQYF. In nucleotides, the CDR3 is TGTGCCTGGAGTGCCGGGGCACCCCTCCAAGAGACCCAGTACTTC.

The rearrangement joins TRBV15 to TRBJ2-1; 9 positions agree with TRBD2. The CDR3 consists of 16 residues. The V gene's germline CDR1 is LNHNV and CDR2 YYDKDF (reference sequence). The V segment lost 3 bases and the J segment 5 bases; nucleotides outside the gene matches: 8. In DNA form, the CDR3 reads TGTGCCACCAGCAGGGGACCGGGACTAGCCAACAATGAGCAGTTCTTC. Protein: CATSRGPGLANNEQFF.

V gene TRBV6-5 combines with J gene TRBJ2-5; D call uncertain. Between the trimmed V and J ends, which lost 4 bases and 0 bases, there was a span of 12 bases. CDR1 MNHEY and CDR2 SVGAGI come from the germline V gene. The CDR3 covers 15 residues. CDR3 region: CASSSGRAYQETQYF. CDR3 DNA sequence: TGTGCCAGCAGTTCCGGACGGGCGTACCAAGAGACCCAGTACTTC.

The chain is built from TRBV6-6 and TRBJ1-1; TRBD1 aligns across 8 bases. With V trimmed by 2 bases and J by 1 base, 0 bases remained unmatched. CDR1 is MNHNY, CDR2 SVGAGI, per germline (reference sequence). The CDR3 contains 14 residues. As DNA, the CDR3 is TGTGCCAGCAGTTACCAGGGGGCGAACACTGAAGCTTTCTTT. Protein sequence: CASSYQGANTEAFF.

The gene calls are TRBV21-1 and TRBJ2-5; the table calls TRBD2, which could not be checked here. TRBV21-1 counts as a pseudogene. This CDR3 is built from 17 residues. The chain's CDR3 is CASSQGSGGKLEETQYF. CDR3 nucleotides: TGTGCCAGCAGCCAAGGGAGCGGGGGAAAGCTGGAAGAGACCCAGTACTTC.

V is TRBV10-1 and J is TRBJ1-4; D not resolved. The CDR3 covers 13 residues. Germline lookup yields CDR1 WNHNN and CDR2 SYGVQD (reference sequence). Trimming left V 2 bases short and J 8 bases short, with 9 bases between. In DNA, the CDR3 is TGCGCCAGCAGTGAGCGCTACGGCGAAAAACTGTTTTTT. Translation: CASSERYGEKLFF.